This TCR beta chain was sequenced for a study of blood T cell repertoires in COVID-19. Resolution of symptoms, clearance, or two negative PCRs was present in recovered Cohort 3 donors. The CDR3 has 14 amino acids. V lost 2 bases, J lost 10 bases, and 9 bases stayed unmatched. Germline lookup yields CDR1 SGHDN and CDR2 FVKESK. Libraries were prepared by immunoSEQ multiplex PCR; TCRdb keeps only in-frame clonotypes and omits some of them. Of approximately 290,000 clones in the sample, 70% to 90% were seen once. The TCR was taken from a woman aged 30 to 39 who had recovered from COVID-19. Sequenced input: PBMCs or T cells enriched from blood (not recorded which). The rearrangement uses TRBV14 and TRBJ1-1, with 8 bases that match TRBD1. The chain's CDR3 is CASSQTGQGWRAFF. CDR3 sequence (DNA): TGTGCCAGCAGCCAAACCGGACAGGGTTGGCGAGCTTTCTTT.